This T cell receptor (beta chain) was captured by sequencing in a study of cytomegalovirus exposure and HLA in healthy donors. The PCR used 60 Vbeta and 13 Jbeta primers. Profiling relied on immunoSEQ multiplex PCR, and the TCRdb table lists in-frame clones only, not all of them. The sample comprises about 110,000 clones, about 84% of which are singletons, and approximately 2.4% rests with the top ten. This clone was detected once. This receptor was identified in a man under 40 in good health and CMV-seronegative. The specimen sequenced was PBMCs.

The CDR3 loop is CAWSPAGWSGYTF. The CDR3 DNA sequence: TGTGCCTGGAGCCCCGCGGGGTGGAGTGGCTACACCTTC. The rearrangement uses TRBV30 and TRBJ1-2; D is ambiguous. This CDR3 has 13 residues. Trimming shortened V by 3 bases and J by 7 bases, and 15 bases separated the two germline ends. The germline V gene encodes CDR1 GTSNPN and CDR2 SVGIG (reference sequence). The whole variable domain, filled in from reference TRBV30 and TRBJ1-2, reads SQTIHQWPATLVQPVGSPLSLECTVEGTSNPNLYWYRQAAGRGLQLLFYSVGIGQISSEVPQNLSASRPQDRQFILSSKKLLLSDSGFYLCAWSPAGWSGYTFGSGTRLTVV.